A selection of T cell receptor beta chains follows, all from one sample in a study of blood T cell repertoires in COVID-19. The method was immunoSEQ multiplex PCR; TCRdb's version includes in-frame clones alone and lacks a portion of them. The sample lists about 130,000 clones, approximately 85% occurring once. Sequencing was performed on peripheral blood. The source of these receptors is a man aged 25-45 years with COVID-19, enrolled during active disease. CDR3s include the opening cysteine and the closing phenylalanine or tryptophan. D genes are given only for firm matches. Some rows mark clone size as missing; the rest say once, few, many or name a class of expanded clone.

v_gene,d_gene,abundance,len,j_gene,CDR3nt,CDR3aa
TRBV5-1,NA,few,15,TRBJ1-5,TGCGCCAGCAGCCCCGGGACTCTGCGAAATCAGCCCCAGCATTTT,CASSPGTLRNQPQHF
TRBV29-1,NA,NA,14,TRBJ2-2,TGCAGCGTTGACGGCGGGGGCCGTAGCGGGGAGCTGTTTTTT,CSVDGGGRSGELFF
TRBV12-3/TRBV12-4,NA,NA,12,TRBJ1-1,TGTGCCAGCAGTTTACCAGGGCAGGAAGCTTTCTTT,CASSLPGQEAFF
TRBV28,NA,once,11,TRBJ1-3,TGTGCCAGCACTCGTGGAAACACCATATATTTT,CASTRGNTIYF
TRBV6-2/TRBV6-3,TRBD1,NA,15,TRBJ1-3,TGTGCCAGCAGCCCCGGGACAGGGCGAGGAAACACCATATATTTT,CASSPGTGRGNTIYF
TRBV4-1,NA,NA,13,TRBJ2-2,TGCGCCAGCAGCCAAGGTATCACCGGGGAGCTGTTTTTT,CASSQGITGELFF
TRBV7-3,TRBD1,few,14,TRBJ2-7,TGTGCCAGCAGCTTAGAAGGACAGGGATACGAGCAGTACTTC,CASSLEGQGYEQYF
TRBV2,TRBD1,NA,14,TRBJ1-1,TGTGCCTCCTCGGGACAGGGCATGAACACTGAAGCTTTCTTT,CASSGQGMNTEAFF
TRBV7-6,NA,NA,15,TRBJ1-5,TGTGCCAGCAGCTCCCGCCCAGGGGATGAACAGCCCCAGCATTTT,CASSSRPGDEQPQHF
TRBV28,NA,few,14,TRBJ1-1,TGTGCCAGCAGGGTCGGGGTATTGAACACTGAAGCTTTCTTT,CASRVGVLNTEAFF
TRBV5-6,NA,once,12,TRBJ1-1,TGTGCCAGCAGCTTGGCCCCCCTTGAGGCTTTCTTT,CASSLAPLEAFF
TRBV4-3,TRBD1,NA,15,TRBJ2-1,TGCGCCAGCAGCCCCCGGGACAGAACCTACAATGAGCAGTTCTTC,CASSPRDRTYNEQFF
TRBV4-1,NA,NA,12,TRBJ1-3,TGCGCCAGCAGCTCAACTGGAAACACCATATATTTT,CASSSTGNTIYF